The entry below gives a single TCR beta chain sequence along with its context. This same CDR3 is encoded by further DNA sequences in the sample. This record belongs to a study of shared clonotypes between healthy human individuals. Replicate PCRs run on sorted subsets employed around 200 ng DNA, approximately 30,000 T cell genomes. The repertoire was sequenced with immunoSEQ multiplex PCR; TCRdb's copy has only in-frame clones and lacks some. This table holds about 1.1 million clones, around 77% found once. The CDR3 is 15 amino acids. The germline V gene encodes CDR1 SEHNR and CDR2 FQNEAQ (reference sequence). V lost 3 bases, J lost 1 base, and 7 bases lay in between.

This TCR came from a man between 18 and 35 years old in good health. Some clones in this sample may be carry-over from other donors' samples. The rearrangement uses TRBV7-9 and TRBJ2-6; tentatively, D is TRBD1 (6 bases). Sequencing input: memory CD4+ T cells from PBMCs. The subset is: CD45RA-negative fraction. This CDR3 is CASSLGASGANVLTF. The CDR3, as DNA: TGTGCCAGCAGCTTGGGGGCTTCTGGGGCCAACGTCCTGACTTTC.